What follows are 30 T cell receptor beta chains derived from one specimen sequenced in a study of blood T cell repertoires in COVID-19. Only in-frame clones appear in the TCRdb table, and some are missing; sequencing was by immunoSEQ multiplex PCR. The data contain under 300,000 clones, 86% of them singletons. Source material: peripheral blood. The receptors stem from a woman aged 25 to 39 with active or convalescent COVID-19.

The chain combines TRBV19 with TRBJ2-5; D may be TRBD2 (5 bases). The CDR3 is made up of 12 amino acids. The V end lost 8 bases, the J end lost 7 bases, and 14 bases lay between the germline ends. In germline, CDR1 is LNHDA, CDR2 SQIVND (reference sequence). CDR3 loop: CASSLDEGTQYF. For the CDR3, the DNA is TGTGCCAGTTCCTTGGATGAGGGGACCCAGTACTTC.

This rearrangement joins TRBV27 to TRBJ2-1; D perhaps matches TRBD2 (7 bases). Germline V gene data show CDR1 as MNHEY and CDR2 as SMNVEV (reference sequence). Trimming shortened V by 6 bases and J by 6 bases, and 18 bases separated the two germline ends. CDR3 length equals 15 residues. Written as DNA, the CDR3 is TGTGCCAGCAGGACAAGGTGGGGGGGCCTCAATGAGCAGTTCTTC. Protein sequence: CASRTRWGGLNEQFF.

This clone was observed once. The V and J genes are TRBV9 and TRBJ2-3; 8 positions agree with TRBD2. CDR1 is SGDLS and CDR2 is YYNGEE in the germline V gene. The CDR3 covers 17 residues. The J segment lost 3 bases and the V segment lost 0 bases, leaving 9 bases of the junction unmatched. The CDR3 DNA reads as TGTGCCAGCAGCGTAGCTAACGGGGGGGCCATGACAGATACGCAGTATTTT. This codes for CASSVANGGAMTDTQYF.

The CDR3 region has the DNA TGTGCCAGCTCCGGAGGCGTAGGTGGAAACACCATATATTTT. This encodes CASSGGVGGNTIYF. The rearrangement joins TRBV18 to TRBJ1-3; D call uncertain. Germline lookup yields CDR1 KGHSH and CDR2 LQKENI. The CDR3 has 14 amino acids. Trimming took 6 bases from V and 3 from J, leaving 12 bases between them.

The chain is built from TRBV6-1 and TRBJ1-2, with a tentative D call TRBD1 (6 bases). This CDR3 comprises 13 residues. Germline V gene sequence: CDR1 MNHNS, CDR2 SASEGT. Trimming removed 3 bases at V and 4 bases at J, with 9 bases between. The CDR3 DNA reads TGTGCCAGCAGTGAGACAGGTACCTATGGCTACACCTTC. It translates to CASSETGTYGYTF.

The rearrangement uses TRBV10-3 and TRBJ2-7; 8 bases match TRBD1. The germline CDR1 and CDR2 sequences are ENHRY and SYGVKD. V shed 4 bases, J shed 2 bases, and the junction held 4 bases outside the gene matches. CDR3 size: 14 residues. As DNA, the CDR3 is TGTGCCATCAGTGTGGAGGACAGGGCCTACGAGCAGTACTTC. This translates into CAISVEDRAYEQYF.

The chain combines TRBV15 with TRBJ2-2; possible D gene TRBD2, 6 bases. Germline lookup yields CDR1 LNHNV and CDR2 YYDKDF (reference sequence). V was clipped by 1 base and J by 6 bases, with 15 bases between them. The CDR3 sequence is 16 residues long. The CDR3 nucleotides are TGTGCCACCAGCAGAGGTGGTGCGGGGTCTCCCGGGGAGCTGTTTTTT. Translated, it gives CATSRGGAGSPGELFF.

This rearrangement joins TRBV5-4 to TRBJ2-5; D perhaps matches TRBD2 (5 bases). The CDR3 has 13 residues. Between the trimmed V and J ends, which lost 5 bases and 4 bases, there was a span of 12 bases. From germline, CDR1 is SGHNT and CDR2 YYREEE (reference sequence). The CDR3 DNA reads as TGTGCCAGCAGGCGAACTGAGGGAGAGACCCAGTACTTC. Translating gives CASRRTEGETQYF.

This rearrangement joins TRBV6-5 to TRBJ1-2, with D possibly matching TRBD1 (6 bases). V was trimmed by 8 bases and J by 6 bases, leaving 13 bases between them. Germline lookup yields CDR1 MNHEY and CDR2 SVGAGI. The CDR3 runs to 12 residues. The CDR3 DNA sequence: TGTGCCAGCCAGACTCAGGGGCATGGCTACACCTTC. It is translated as CASQTQGHGYTF.

The CDR3 nucleotides read TGTGCCACCAGTGATTTTAGTAGAGGGGGCCTTGAAGCTTTCTTT. Protein product: CATSDFSRGGLEAFF. The V and J genes are TRBV24-1 and TRBJ1-1, with 7 bases lining up with TRBD1. There are 15 residues in the CDR3. The J segment lost 7 bases and the V segment lost 1 base, leaving 8 bases of the junction unmatched. Germline-derived CDR1 and CDR2 are KGHDR and SFDVKD.

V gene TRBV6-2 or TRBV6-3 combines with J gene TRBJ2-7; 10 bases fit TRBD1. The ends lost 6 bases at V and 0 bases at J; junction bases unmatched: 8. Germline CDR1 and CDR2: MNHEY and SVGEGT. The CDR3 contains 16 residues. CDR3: CASSRGQGSGSYEQYF. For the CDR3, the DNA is TGTGCCAGCAGCCGGGGACAGGGGTCGGGCTCCTACGAGCAGTACTTC.

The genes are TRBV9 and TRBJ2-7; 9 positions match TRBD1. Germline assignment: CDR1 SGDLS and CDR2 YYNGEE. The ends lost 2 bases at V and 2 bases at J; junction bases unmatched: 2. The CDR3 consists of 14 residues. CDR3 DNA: TGTGCCAGCAGCGTGGGGGACAGGGCCTACGAGCAGTACTTC. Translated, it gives CASSVGDRAYEQYF.

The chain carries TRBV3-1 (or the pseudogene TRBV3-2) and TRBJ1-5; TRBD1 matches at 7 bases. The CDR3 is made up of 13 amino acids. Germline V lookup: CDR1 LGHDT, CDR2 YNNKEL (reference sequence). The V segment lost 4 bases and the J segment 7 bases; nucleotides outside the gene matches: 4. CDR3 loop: CASSRTGRQPQHF. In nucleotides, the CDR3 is TGTGCCAGCAGCCGGACAGGACGACAGCCCCAGCATTTT.

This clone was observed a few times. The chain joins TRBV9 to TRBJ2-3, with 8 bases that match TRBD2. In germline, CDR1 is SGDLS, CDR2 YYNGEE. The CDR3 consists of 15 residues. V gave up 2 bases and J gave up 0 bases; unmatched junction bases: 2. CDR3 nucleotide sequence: TGTGCCAGCAGCGTGGCTAGCGGGAGCACAGATACGCAGTATTTT. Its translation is CASSVASGSTDTQYF.

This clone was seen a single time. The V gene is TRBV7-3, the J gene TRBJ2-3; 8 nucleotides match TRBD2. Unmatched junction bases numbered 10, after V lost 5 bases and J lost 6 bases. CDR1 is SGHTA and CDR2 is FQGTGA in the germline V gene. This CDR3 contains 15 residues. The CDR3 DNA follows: TGTGCCAGCAGCCGGACTAGCAGACCGGGGGATACGCAGTATTTT. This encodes CASSRTSRPGDTQYF.

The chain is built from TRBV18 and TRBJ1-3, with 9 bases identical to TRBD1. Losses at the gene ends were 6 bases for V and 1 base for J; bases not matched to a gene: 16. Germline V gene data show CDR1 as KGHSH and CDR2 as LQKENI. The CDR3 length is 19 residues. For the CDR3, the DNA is TGTGCCAGCTCCCGACCTACTCCGGGACAGGGAACGTCTGGAAACACCATATATTTT. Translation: CASSRPTPGQGTSGNTIYF.

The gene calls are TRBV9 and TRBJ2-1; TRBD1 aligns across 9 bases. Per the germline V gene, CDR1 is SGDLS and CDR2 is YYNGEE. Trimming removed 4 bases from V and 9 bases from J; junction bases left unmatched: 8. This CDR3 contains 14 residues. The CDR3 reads CASSPGQGISEQFF. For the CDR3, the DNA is TGTGCCAGCAGCCCGGGACAGGGAATAAGTGAGCAGTTCTTC. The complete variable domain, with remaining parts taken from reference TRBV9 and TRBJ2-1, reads DSGVTQTPKHLITATGQRVTLRCSPRSGDLSVYWYQQSLDQGLQFLIQYYNGEERAKGNILERFSAQQFPDLHSELNLSSLELGDSALYFCASSPGQGISEQFFGPGTRLTVL.

CDR3 DNA sequence: TGCAGCGTTAATCTTCCCGGGACAGGCCCCTACGAGCAGTACTTC. This sequence encodes CSVNLPGTGPYEQYF. The V gene is TRBV29-1, the J gene TRBJ2-7; TRBD1 matches at 8 bases. Germline V lookup: CDR1 SQVTM, CDR2 ANQGSEA. This CDR3 region has 15 residues. The J segment lost 2 bases and the V segment lost 5 bases, leaving 11 bases of the junction unmatched.

The CDR3 region is CASSSTGSGANVLTF. In DNA form, the CDR3 reads TGCGCCAGCAGCTCGACAGGCTCCGGGGCCAACGTCCTGACTTTC. The V gene is TRBV5-1, the J gene TRBJ2-6, with D possibly TRBD1 on 6 matching bases. The CDR3 is made up of 15 amino acids. Deletions cut 3 bases from V and 4 bases from J, with 11 bases between. Germline CDR1 and CDR2: SGHRS and YFSETQ.

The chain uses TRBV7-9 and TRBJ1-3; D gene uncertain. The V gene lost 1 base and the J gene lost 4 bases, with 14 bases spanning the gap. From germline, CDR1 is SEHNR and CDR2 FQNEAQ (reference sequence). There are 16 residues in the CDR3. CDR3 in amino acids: CASSLVMPAGGNTIYF. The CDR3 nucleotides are TGTGCCAGCAGCTTAGTTATGCCGGCGGGGGGAAACACCATATATTTT.

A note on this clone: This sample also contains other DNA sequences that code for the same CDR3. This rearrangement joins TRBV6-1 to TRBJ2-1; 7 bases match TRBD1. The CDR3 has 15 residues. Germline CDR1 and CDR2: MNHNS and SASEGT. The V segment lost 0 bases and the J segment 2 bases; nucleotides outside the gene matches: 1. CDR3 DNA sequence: TGTGCCAGCAGTGAAGCAGGGGGCGCCTACAATGAGCAGTTCTTC. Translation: CASSEAGGAYNEQFF.

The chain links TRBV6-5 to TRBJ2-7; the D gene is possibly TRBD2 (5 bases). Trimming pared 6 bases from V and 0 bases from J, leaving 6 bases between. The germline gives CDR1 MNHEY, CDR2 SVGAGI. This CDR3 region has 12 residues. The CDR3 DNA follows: TGTGCCAGCAGGGACTTCTCCTACGAGCAGTACTTC. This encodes CASRDFSYEQYF.

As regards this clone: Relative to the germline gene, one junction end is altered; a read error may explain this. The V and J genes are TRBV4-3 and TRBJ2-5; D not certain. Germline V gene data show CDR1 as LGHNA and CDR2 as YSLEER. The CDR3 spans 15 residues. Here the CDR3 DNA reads TGCGCCAGCAGCCAAGATCATCTGGCTGAAGAGGCCCAGTACTTC. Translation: CASSQDHLAEEAQYF.

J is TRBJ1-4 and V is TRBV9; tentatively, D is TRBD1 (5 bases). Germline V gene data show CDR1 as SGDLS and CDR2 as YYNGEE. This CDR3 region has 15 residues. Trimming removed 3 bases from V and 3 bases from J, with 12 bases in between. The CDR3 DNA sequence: TGTGCCAGCAGCGCCCAGGGAATTGCTAATGAAAAACTGTTTTTT. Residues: CASSAQGIANEKLFF.

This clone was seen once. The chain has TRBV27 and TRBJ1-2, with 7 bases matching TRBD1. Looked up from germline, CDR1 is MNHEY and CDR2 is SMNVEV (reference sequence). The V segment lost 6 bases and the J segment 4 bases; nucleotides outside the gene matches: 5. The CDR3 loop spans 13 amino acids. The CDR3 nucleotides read TGTGCCAGCAGGCCGGGACAGATCTATGGCTACACCTTC. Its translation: CASRPGQIYGYTF.

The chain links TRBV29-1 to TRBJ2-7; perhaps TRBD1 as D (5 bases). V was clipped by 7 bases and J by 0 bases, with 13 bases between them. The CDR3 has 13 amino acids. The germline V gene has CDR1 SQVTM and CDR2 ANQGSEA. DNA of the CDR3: TGCAGCGCAACAACAGGAAGCTCCTACGAGCAGTACTTC. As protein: CSATTGSSYEQYF.

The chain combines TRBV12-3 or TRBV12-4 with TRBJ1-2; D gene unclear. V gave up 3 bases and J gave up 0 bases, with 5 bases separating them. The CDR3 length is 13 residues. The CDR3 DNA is TGTGCCAGCAGTTTGGACTCTAACTATGGCTACACCTTC. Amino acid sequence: CASSLDSNYGYTF.

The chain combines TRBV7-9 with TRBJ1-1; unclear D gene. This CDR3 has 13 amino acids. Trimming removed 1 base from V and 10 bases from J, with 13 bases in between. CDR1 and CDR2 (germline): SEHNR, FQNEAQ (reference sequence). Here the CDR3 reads CASSLGERVGAFF. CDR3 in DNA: TGTGCCAGCAGCTTAGGTGAGAGGGTTGGAGCTTTCTTT.

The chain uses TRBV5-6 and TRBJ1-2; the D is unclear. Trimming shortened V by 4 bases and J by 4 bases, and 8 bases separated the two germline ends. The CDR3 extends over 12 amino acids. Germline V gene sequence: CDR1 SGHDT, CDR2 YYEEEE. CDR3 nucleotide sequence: TGTGCCAGCAGCGAGGGTTCCTATGGCTACACCTTC. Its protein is CASSEGSYGYTF.

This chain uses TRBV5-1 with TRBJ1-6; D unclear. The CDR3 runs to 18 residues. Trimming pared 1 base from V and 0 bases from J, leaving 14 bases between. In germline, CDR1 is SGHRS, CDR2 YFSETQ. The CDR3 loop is CASSLFRPEGSYNSPLHF. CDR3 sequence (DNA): TGCGCCAGCAGCTTGTTTCGGCCGGAGGGCTCCTATAATTCACCCCTCCACTTT.